A selection of T cell receptor beta chains follows, all from one sample in a study of T cell repertoires in cytomegalovirus infection. These receptors' antigens are unknown. Using its own MiXCR run on the reads, TCRdb lists one record per CDR3 protein. The sample lists over 250,000 distinct CDR3 sequences; under 25% were seen once. The sample in question was cultured PBMCs, obtained from culture after CMV antigen stimulation. The receptors stem from a human donor in good health (CMV status not recorded). Some clones in this sample may be carry-over from other donors' samples. The CDR3 runs from the conserved cysteine through the conserved F or W. The D gene is left open where the match is weak. Rows give clone size only sometimes, using once, few, many, or a class for an expanded clone.

>few|TRBJ2-1|TRBV6-6|-
CASSSTVGGSPWQFF
TGTGCCAGCAGCTCCACGGTGGGGGGTTCCCCCTGGCAGTTCTTC
>-|TRBJ2-1|TRBV28|-
CATSGRDGYNEQFF
-
>many|TRBJ1-4|TRBV7-2|-
CASSLGQGTGEKLFF
TGTGCCAGCAGCTTGGGGCAGGGGACGGGAGAAAAACTGTTTTTT
>few|TRBJ1-2|TRBV13|-
CASSLSIYGYTF
TGTGCCAGCAGCTTATCGATCTATGGCTACACCTTC
>few|TRBJ2-3|TRBV10-3|TRBD1
CAITLGQGGADTQYF
TGTGCCATCACTTTGGGACAGGGTGGGGCAGATACGCAGTATTTT
>few|TRBJ2-3|TRBV6-9|-
CASSSTCMRLGYPDTQYF
TGTGCCAGCAGTTCCACCTGTATGAGACTAGGGTATCCAGATACGCAGTATTTT
>many|TRBJ1-3|TRBV7-2|-
CASSLSVGGNTIYF
TGTGCCAGCAGCTTATCGGTGGGAGGAAACACCATATATTTT
>-|TRBJ2-5|TRBV6-6|-
CASSYSAGYQETQYF
TGTGCCAGCAGTTACTCGGCAGGGTACCAAGAGACCCAGTACTTC
>-|TRBJ1-2|TRBV29-1|TRBD1
CSAEGALYGYTF
TGCAGCGCCGAGGGGGCCCTCTATGGCTACACCTTC
>few|TRBJ1-1|TRBV7-6|-
CASSLLVETEAFF
TGTGCCAGCAGCTTACTGGTTGAGACTGAAGCTTTCTTT
>-|TRBJ1-1|TRBV2|TRBD1
CASRMGQGFGHDTEAFF
TGTGCCAGCAGGATGGGACAGGGGTTCGGTCATGACACTGAAGCTTTCTTT
>-|TRBJ2-5|TRBV28|-
CASSLFPGETQYF
TGTGCCAGCAGTTTATTCCCAGGAGAGACCCAGTACTTC
>-|TRBJ1-2|TRBV19|-
CASSIRVEDSYGYTF
TGTGCCAGTAGTATACGGGTCGAAGATTCCTATGGCTACACCTTC
>-|TRBJ1-2|TRBV10-3|-
CAISPTGNYGYTF
TGTGCCATCAGCCCAACAGGAAACTATGGCTACACCTTC
>-|TRBJ2-5|TRBV7-2|-
CASSLYPGSQETQYF
TGTGCCAGCAGCTTATACCCCGGCAGCCAAGAGACCCAGTACTTC
>few|TRBJ2-5|TRBV5-6|-
CASSAGTLQETQYF
TGTGCCAGCAGCGCGGGAACCCTCCAAGAGACCCAGTACTTC
>-|TRBJ2-1|TRBV5-4|TRBD2
CASSSSGRELVDEQFF
TGTGCCAGCAGCTCTTCGGGGCGGGAGCTGGTAGATGAGCAGTTCTTC
>many|TRBJ2-7|TRBV7-9|TRBD2
CASSGGGVVGEQYF
TGTGCCAGCAGTGGCGGGGGAGTAGTGGGCGAGCAGTACTTC
>-|TRBJ1-2|TRBV20-1|-
CSARALNYGYTF
TGCAGTGCTAGAGCCCTTAACTATGGCTACACCTTC
>-|TRBJ2-1|TRBV28|TRBD2
CASSRAGVVGGEQFF
TGTGCCAGCAGTAGAGCGGGAGTAGTGGGGGGTGAGCAGTTCTTC
>few|TRBJ2-6|TRBV12-3/TRBV12-4|-
CASSSRGDGANVLTF
TGTGCCAGCAGTTCCCGGGGTGACGGGGCCAACGTCCTGACTTTC
>few|TRBJ2-7|TRBV6-1|-
CASRDSGYEQYF
TGTGCCAGCAGGGACAGTGGTTACGAGCAGTACTTC
>few|TRBJ2-1|TRBV15|TRBD2
CATSRAWGGNEQFF
TGTGCCACCAGCAGGGCCTGGGGGGGAAATGAGCAGTTCTTC
>-|TRBJ2-1|TRBV20-1|-
CSARDGRPYNEQFF
TGCAGTGCTAGAGATGGTCGGCCATACAATGAGCAGTTCTTC
>many|TRBJ1-1|TRBV19|TRBD1
CASIPTGRTEAFF
TGTGCCAGTATCCCGACAGGGAGGACTGAAGCTTTCTTT
>-|TRBJ1-4|TRBV20-1|TRBD1
CSASGTGSNEKLFF
TGCAGTGCTAGTGGGACAGGGTCTAATGAAAAACTGTTTTTT
>-|TRBJ2-1|TRBV27|TRBD2
CASSHSGIAYNEQFF
TGTGCCAGCAGTCATAGCGGGATCGCCTACAATGAGCAGTTCTTC
>many|TRBJ2-3|TRBV24-1|-
CATSDQPVGTRSTDTQYF
TGTGCCACCAGTGATCAACCGGTGGGGACGCGTAGCACAGATACGCAGTATTTT
>-|TRBJ2-2|TRBV7-9|TRBD2
CASRPTSGTSGTGELFF
TGTGCCAGCAGACCGACTAGCGGGACCTCCGGCACCGGGGAGCTGTTTTTT
>few|TRBJ2-7|TRBV12-3/TRBV12-4|-
CASSPGLEKGYEQYF
TGTGCCAGCAGCCCAGGCCTGGAGAAAGGGTACGAGCAGTACTTC
>few|TRBJ2-2|TRBV9|TRBD1
CASSVFTGAGELFF
TGTGCCAGCAGCGTTTTCACAGGGGCCGGGGAGCTGTTTTTT
>-|TRBJ1-1|TRBV20-1|-
CSARKTVRAGNTEAFF
TGCAGTGCTAGAAAGACGGTGAGGGCGGGGAACACTGAAGCTTTCTTT
>many|TRBJ1-4|TRBV7-8|-
CASNPSGGPDEKLFF
TGTGCCAGCAACCCCAGCGGGGGGCCAGATGAAAAACTGTTTTTT
>-|TRBJ2-1|TRBV18|TRBD2
CASSPFQREQDSGNEQFF
TGTGCCAGCTCACCATTTCAGCGGGAGCAAGATTCGGGCAATGAGCAGTTCTTC
>-|TRBJ2-1|TRBV15|-
CATDPHSYNEQFF
TGTGCCACCGACCCACATTCCTACAATGAGCAGTTCTTC
>many|TRBJ2-1|TRBV7-2|-
CASSLQTSYEQFF
TGTGCCAGCAGCTTACAGACTAGTTATGAGCAGTTCTTC
>-|TRBJ2-3|TRBV12-3/TRBV12-4|-
CASSWLKATDTQYF
TGTGCCAGCAGTTGGTTGAAGGCCACAGATACGCAGTATTTT
>-|TRBJ2-2|TRBV12-3/TRBV12-4|-
CASSLTEDTGELFF
TGTGCCAGCAGTTTAACCGAGGACACCGGGGAGCTGTTTTTT
>-|TRBJ2-1|TRBV20-1|-
CSARLGPALGGNEQFF
TGCAGTGCTAGACTAGGACCTGCGCTAGGAGGAAATGAGCAGTTCTTC
>-|TRBJ2-1|TRBV2|-
CASRGLGGYNEQFF
TGTGCCAGCAGGGGACTCGGGGGATACAATGAGCAGTTCTTC
>many|TRBJ1-5|TRBV6-5|-
CASSWNSNQPQHF
TGTGCCAGCAGCTGGAATAGCAATCAGCCCCAGCATTTT
>-|TRBJ1-4|TRBV19|-
CTSRSGATNEKLFF
TGTACCAGTCGCAGCGGTGCAACTAATGAAAAACTGTTTTTT
>few|TRBJ1-6|TRBV5-6|-
CASSSTNRTDKSLHF
TGTGCCAGCAGCTCGACGAACCGGACGGATAAATCCCTCCACTTT
>-|TRBJ2-5|TRBV11-2|TRBD2
CASSSTTSGQETQYF
TGTGCCAGCAGCTCAACGACTAGCGGACAAGAGACCCAGTACTTC
>-|TRBJ1-2|TRBV11-3|-
CASSFSQGLDYGYTF
TGTGCCAGCAGCTTTAGTCAGGGGCTGGACTATGGCTACACCTTC
>many|TRBJ2-7|TRBV7-2|-
CASSIGGTAYEQYF
TGTGCCAGCAGTATCGGCGGGACTGCCTACGAGCAGTACTTC
>-|TRBJ1-4|TRBV12-3/TRBV12-4|TRBD1
CASTQDRGVEKLFF
TGTGCCAGCACCCAGGACAGGGGGGTTGAAAAACTGTTTTTT
>-|TRBJ2-3|TRBV15|TRBD2
CATSREGLAATDTQYF
TGTGCCACCAGCAGAGAGGGACTAGCGGCCACAGATACGCAGTATTTT
>few|TRBJ1-1|TRBV12-3/TRBV12-4|-
CASSLALGDSTEAFF
TGTGCCAGCAGTTTAGCGCTAGGGGATTCGACTGAAGCTTTCTTT
>many|TRBJ2-3|TRBV7-2|TRBD2
CASSHSGQITDTQYF
TGTGCCAGCAGTCATAGCGGGCAGATCACAGATACGCAGTATTTT
>-|TRBJ2-5|TRBV6-2/TRBV6-3|-
CASSFGGVETQYF
TGTGCCAGCAGTTTCGGGGGCGTGGAGACCCAGTACTTC
>-|TRBJ2-1|TRBV6-2/TRBV6-3|TRBD2
CASRTPPGLAGGGPVNEQFF
TGTGCCAGCAGAACGCCACCGGGACTAGCGGGAGGAGGTCCTGTCAATGAGCAGTTCTTC